The 2 T cell receptor beta chains presented below share a single source sample, sequenced in a study of blood T cell repertoires in COVID-19. Repertoires were generated with immunoSEQ multiplex PCR, while TCRdb's copy carries only in-frame clones and drops some. Among about 35,000 clones listed, 91% were seen once. Sequences were obtained from peripheral blood. The receptors originated from a man between 45 and 60 years old with active COVID-19.

This clone was observed a single time. The chain employs TRBV7-2 and TRBJ2-7; the match to TRBD2 covers 8 bases. Losses at the gene ends were 2 bases for V and 4 bases for J; bases not matched to a gene: 7. CDR3 length: 15 amino acids. CDR1 is SGHTA and CDR2 is FQGNSA in the germline V gene. The CDR3 loop reads CASSLSNGGGYEQYF. CDR3 sequence (DNA): TGTGCCAGCAGCTTATCCAACGGGGGGGGATACGAGCAGTACTTC. The variable domain in full, completed from reference TRBV7-2 and TRBJ2-7, reads GAGVSQSPSNKVTEKGKDVELRCDPISGHTALYWYRQSLGQGLEFLIYFQGNSAPDKSGLPSDRFSAERTGGSVSTLTIQRTQQEDSAVYLCASSLSNGGGYEQYFGPGTRLTVT.

The CDR3 region is CASSERGDGQPQHF. The CDR3 coding sequence is TGTGCCAGCAGTGAGCGGGGGGACGGTCAGCCCCAGCATTTT. The chain is built from TRBV6-1 and TRBJ1-5; tentative D call: TRBD1 (5 bases). The CDR3 loop spans 14 amino acids. V lost 3 bases and J lost 6, with 12 bases in between. Germline V gives CDR1 MNHNS, CDR2 SASEGT.